Shown below are 3 T cell receptor beta chains from a single sample sequenced in a study of T cell responses to AZD1222 COVID-19 vaccine. Sequenced by immunoSEQ multiplex PCR; TCRdb stores in-frame clones only, minus some. The top ten clones hold about 3% of a sample with some 140,000 clones, about 91% of them seen once. Here the sequenced sample was peripheral blood, taken on day 0 of AZD1222 vaccination. These receptors all stem from an adult in good health.

V and J are TRBV6-5 and TRBJ2-7; D is possibly TRBD2 (5 bases). Trimming took 4 bases from V and 6 from J, leaving 7 bases between them. The CDR3 contains 11 residues. CDR1 and CDR2 from the germline V gene are MNHEY and SVGAGI. The CDR3 DNA sequence: TGTGCCAGCAGTTCTCGGGGCGAGCAGTACTTC. Protein sequence: CASSSRGEQYF.

V and J are TRBV3-1 (or the pseudogene TRBV3-2) and TRBJ1-6; possibly TRBD1 for D (5 bases). The CDR3 length is 12 residues. V lost 6 bases and J 9 bases, leaving 9 bases between the germline ends. Germline V lookup: CDR1 LGHDT, CDR2 YNNKEL (reference sequence). This CDR3 is CASSQGRSPLHF. The DNA for the CDR3 is TGTGCCAGCAGTCAGGGCCGTTCACCCCTCCACTTT.

This clone was detected only a few times. The rearrangement joins TRBV28 to TRBJ1-4; TRBD1 matches 7 bases. Germline V lookup: CDR1 MDHEN, CDR2 SYDVKM. V lost 3 bases, J lost 1 base, and 2 bases stayed unmatched. This CDR3 region has 15 residues. CDR3: CASSFYRGTNEKLFF. The CDR3 region has the DNA TGTGCCAGCAGTTTTTACAGGGGAACTAATGAAAAACTGTTTTTT.